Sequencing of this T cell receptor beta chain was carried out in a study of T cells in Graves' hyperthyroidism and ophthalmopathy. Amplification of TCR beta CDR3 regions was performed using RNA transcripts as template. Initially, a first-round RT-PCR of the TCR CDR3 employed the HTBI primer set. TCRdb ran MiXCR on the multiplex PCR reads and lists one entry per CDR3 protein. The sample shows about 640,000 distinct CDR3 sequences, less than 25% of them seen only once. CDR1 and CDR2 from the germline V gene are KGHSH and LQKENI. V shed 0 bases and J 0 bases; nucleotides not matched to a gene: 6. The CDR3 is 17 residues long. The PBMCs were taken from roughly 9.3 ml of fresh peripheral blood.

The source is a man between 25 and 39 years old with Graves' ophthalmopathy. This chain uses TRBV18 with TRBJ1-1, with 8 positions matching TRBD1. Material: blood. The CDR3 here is CASSPPGRGLVNTEAFF. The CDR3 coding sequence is TGTGCCAGCTCACCACCGGGCAGGGGGCTAGTGAACACTGAAGCTTTCTTT.